There are a few counts of the clone carrying this T cell receptor (beta chain). Its specificity is not known. V lost 4 bases and J lost 2; bases outside the gene matches: 7. Germline V gives CDR1 SGHNT, CDR2 YYREEE (reference sequence). The CDR3 contains 16 residues. TCRdb redid the calling of the 5' RACE reads with MiXCR, one entry per CDR3 protein. The data contain more than 350,000 distinct CDR3 sequences, approximately 10% of them singletons. The sample comes from a study of T cells after yellow fever vaccination. Points from the study as a whole: Abundant bulk-derived clonotypes could contaminate FACS-sorted repertoires.

The sequenced sample was PBMCs, obtained on the day of the first yellow fever vaccination. This clonotype was sampled from a man younger than 30 who received the YFV17D yellow fever vaccine. V usage is TRBV5-4 and J usage is TRBJ1-4; 8 bases are a match to TRBD1. CDR3 residues: CASSIGTGLTNEKLFF. In DNA form, the CDR3 reads TGTGCCAGCAGCATCGGGACAGGCCTTACTAATGAAAAACTGTTTTTT. The entire variable domain, with the rest obtained from reference TRBV5-4 and TRBJ1-4, is as follows: ETGVTQSPTHLIKTRGQQVTLRCSSQSGHNTVSWYQQALGQGPQFIFQYYREEENGRGNFPPRFSGLQFPNYSSELNVNALELDDSALYLCASSIGTGLTNEKLFFGSGTQLSVL.